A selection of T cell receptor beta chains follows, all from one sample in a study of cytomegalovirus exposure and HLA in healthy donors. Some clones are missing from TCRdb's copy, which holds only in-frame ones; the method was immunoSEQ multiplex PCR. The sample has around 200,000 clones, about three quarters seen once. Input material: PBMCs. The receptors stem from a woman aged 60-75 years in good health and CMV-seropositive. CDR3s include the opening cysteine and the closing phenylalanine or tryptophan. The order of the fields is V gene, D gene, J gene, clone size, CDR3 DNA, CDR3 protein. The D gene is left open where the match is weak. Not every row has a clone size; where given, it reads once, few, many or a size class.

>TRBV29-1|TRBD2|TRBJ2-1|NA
TGCAGCGTGACGACTAGCGGGATCTATGAGCAGTTCTTC
CSVTTSGIYEQFF
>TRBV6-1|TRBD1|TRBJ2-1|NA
TGTGCCAGCAGTGACGGACAGGTCCTAAATGAGCAGTTCTTC
CASSDGQVLNEQFF
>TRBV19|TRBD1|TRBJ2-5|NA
TGTGCCAGCCGGGGACAGACCCAAGAGACCCAGTACTTC
CASRGQTQETQYF
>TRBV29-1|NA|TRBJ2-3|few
TGCAGCGTTGACAGGGAAAACACAGATACGCAGTATTTT
CSVDRENTDTQYF
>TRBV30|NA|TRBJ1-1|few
TGTGCCTGGACCAGGCCTTGGGGAGGGAACACTGAAGCTTTCTTT
CAWTRPWGGNTEAFF
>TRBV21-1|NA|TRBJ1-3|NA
TGTGCCAGCAGCAAAGATGGGACAGAAGCTGGAAACACCATATATTTT
CASSKDGTEAGNTIYF
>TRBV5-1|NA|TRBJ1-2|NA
TGCGCCAGCAGCTTGGATGGGAGTAGGGACTATGGCTACACCTTC
CASSLDGSRDYGYTF
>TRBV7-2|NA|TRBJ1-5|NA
TGTGCCAGCAGCTTAGCAGAGAATCAGCCCCAGCATTTT
CASSLAENQPQHF
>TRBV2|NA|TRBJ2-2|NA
TGTGCCAGCAGCCGGCCGGAGTCCGGGGAGCTGTTTTTT
CASSRPESGELFF
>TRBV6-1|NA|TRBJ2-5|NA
TGTGCCAGCAGTGAATACCTAGGGGGATCGTCCCCCCAGTACTTC
CASSEYLGGSSPQYF